This paragraph reports one T cell receptor (beta chain). Using immunoSEQ multiplex PCR, the repertoire was profiled, and TCRdb retains in-frame clones only, with some absent. The sample holds 110,000 or so clones, around 90% seen once. V was pared by 1 base and J by 3 bases, with 10 bases between. CDR3 length: 14 residues. Germline V gene sequence: CDR1 SGHRS, CDR2 YFSETQ. This entry is derived from a study of T cells after somatic rescue of genetic block. What was sequenced was peripheral blood mononuclear cells (PBMCs). This sequence was found in a woman aged 18-29 years. V gene TRBV5-1 combines with J gene TRBJ1-2; D gene uncertain. The CDR3 DNA reads TGCGCCAGCAGCTTGCGGCCTGTGGACTATGGCTACACCTTC. Its translation: CASSLRPVDYGYTF.